This TCR beta chain is from a study of post-analysis software for immune sequencing data. As for the study in general: Patients with relapsing-remitting, secondary progressive and progressive-relapsing multiple sclerosis courses were all represented.

Study results and limitations: Clustering by F measure revealed strong co-clustering among samples prepared together in one batch. Controls significantly exceeded multiple sclerosis patients in normalized Chao1 diversity. Patients used about 5 TRBV segments, including TRBV5-6, TRBV5-1 and TRBV20-1, more often than controls.

Prepared TCR beta cDNA libraries contained unique molecular identifiers. Input populations of 1 to 10 million T cells gave rise to approximately 500,000 cDNA molecules. MiXCR, run by TCRdb on the PCR reads, gives a single entry per CDR3 protein. This sample has hundreds of thousands of distinct CDR3 sequences, with about 40% found just once. This clonotype turned up a few times. The antigen remains undetermined. Germline V gene lookup returns CDR1 MNHEY and CDR2 SMNVEV (reference sequence). The CDR3 is made up of 15 amino acids. V shed 3 bases and J shed 1 base, with 7 bases lying between them. Sequencing was carried out using blood. The source is a girl aged 2 to 10 with multiple sclerosis. The chain uses TRBV27 and TRBJ2-6; perhaps TRBD2 as D (5 bases). The DNA of the CDR3 is TGTGCCAGCAGTTTTTCGGGGTCTGGGGCCAACGTCCTGACTTTC. Protein sequence: CASSFSGSGANVLTF.